This TCR beta chain appears in the sequencing data of a study of post-analysis software for immune sequencing data. Study details: Included among the disease courses, which were recorded for the cohort, were relapsing-remitting, secondary progressive and progressive-relapsing multiple sclerosis.

In the case of this clonotype: The target antigen is unknown.

Study outcomes and limitations: Those with multiple sclerosis, the patient group, showed significantly lower normalized Chao1 diversity than controls. Patients used about 5 TRBV segments, including TRBV5-6, TRBV5-1 and TRBV20-1, more often than controls. Samples prepared in the same batch strongly co-clustered by F measure.

Germline V CDR1 and CDR2: MNHEY, SVGAGI. CDR3 length: 15 amino acids. V was pared by 7 bases and J by 2 bases, with 18 bases between. Unique molecular identifiers featured in each of the TCR beta cDNA libraries. With about 0.95 to 10 million T cells as the source, some 500,000 cDNA molecules resulted. TCRdb fed the PCR reads into MiXCR, producing one record per CDR3 protein. The sample shows 400,000 to 500,000 distinct CDR3 sequences, 30% to 40% of them seen only once. This chain links TRBV6-5 with TRBJ2-7; the D call may be TRBD1 or TRBD2 (7 bases each). The receptor was derived from a girl between 2 and 10 years old with multiple sclerosis. The sample consisted of blood. The DNA for the CDR3 is TGTGCCAGCAATGCGGGGACAGCGGGGACCTACGAGCAGTACTTC. It encodes CASNAGTAGTYEQYF.